This TCR beta chain originates from a study of beta chain features in type 1 diabetes. Study-level background: Cell yields, age and gender were similar between patients and healthy donors.

The CDR3 is 15 residues long. The germline CDR1 and CDR2 sequences are SGHAT and FQNNGV. V lost 6 bases and J 4 bases, leaving 13 bases between the germline ends. The isolated RNA, all of it, was reverse transcribed, so expressed TCRB transcripts were what got sequenced. The data were produced by immunoSEQ multiplex PCR, yet TCRdb's version contains in-frame clones alone and is incomplete. In the table there are 310,000 or so clones, approximately 9.9% of which are singletons. In its sample, this clone was seen a few times. The sample consisted of naive CD4+ T cells from blood. The TCR originated in a young woman in good health. This sequence joins TRBV11-2 and TRBJ2-6; D is uncertain. CDR3 sequence: CASSSWSGGANVLTF. The DNA of the CDR3 is TGTGCCAGCAGTTCGTGGAGTGGCGGGGCCAACGTCCTGACTTTC.